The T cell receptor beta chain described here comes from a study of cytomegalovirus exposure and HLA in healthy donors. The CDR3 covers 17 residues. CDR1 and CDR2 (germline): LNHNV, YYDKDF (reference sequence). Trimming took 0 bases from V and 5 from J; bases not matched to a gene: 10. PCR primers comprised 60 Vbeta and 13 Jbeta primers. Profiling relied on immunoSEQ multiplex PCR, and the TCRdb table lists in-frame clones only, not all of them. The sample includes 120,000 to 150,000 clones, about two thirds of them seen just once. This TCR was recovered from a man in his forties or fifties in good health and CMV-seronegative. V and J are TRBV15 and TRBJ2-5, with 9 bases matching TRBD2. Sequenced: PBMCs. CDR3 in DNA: TGTGCCACCAGCAGAGATCTGGCCGGCGGGGGGGCTGAGACCCAGTACTTC. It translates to CATSRDLAGGGAETQYF. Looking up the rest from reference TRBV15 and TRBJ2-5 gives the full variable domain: DAMVIQNPRYQVTQFGKPVTLSCSQTLNHNVMYWYQQKSSQAPKLLFHYYDKDFNNEADTPDNFQSRRPNTSFCFLDIRSPGLGDTAMYLCATSRDLAGGGAETQYFGPGTRLLVL.